This T cell receptor beta chain was observed in a study of CD8 T cells in Susac syndrome. This clonotype occurred once. It was with random hexamers that roughly 0.45 to 1 ug RNA was reverse transcribed. From the immunoSEQ multiplex PCR reads, TCRdb called clonotypes with MiXCR, one entry per CDR3 protein. This table holds 400,000 to 550,000 distinct CDR3 sequences, more than 70% found once. Sequencing of TCR beta was performed on blood CD8+ T cells and on blood CD4+ T cells. The patients who served as multiple sclerosis controls were treatment-naive and had stable or active relapsing-remitting disease that fulfilled the revised McDonald criteria. TEMRA cells were FACS-enriched, unlike CD8+ and CD4+ T cells, which were negatively isolated. CDR1 MNHEY and CDR2 SMNVEV come from the germline V gene (reference sequence). This CDR3 comprises 14 residues. V dropped 6 bases and J dropped 2 bases, with 14 bases sitting between them.

The V gene is TRBV27, the J gene TRBJ2-7, with a tentative D call TRBD2 (5 bases). The sequence was obtained from a human donor with multiple sclerosis. The sequencing input was CD8+ T cells from PBMCs. In nucleotides, the CDR3 is TGTGCCAGCAGATCCCCGGGGTCCGCCTACGAGCAGTACTTC. It codes for CASRSPGSAYEQYF.